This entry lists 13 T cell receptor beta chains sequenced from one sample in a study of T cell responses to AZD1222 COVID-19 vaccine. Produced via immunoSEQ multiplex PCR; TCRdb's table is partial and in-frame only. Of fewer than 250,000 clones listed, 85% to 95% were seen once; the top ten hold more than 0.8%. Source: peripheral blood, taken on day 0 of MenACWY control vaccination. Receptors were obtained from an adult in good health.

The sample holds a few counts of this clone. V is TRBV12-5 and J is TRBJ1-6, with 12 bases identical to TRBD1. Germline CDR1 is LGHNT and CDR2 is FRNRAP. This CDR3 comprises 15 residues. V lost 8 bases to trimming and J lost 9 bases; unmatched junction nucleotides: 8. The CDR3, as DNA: TGTGCTAGTCAGACCGGGACAGGGGGCAGTTCACCCCTCCACTTT. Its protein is CASQTGTGGSSPLHF.

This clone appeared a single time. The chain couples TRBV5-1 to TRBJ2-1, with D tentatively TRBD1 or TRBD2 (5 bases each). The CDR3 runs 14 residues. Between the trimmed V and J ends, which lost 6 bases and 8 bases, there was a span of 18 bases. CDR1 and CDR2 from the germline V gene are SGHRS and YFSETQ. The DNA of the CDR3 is TGCGCCAGCACCTTAAATGCAGGGCGGGATGAGCAGTTCTTC. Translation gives CASTLNAGRDEQFF.

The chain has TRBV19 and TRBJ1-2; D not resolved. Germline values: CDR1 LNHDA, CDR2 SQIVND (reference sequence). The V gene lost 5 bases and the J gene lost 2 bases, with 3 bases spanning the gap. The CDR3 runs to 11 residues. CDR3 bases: TGTGCCAGTAGTGCCAACTATGGCTACACCTTC. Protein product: CASSANYGYTF.

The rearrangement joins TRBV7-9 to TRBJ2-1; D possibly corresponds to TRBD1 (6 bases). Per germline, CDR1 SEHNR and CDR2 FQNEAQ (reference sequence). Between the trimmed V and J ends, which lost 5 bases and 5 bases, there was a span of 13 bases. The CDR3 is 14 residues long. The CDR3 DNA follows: TGTGCCAGCAGCATACGAGGACAGAACAATGAGCAGTTCTTC. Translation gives CASSIRGQNNEQFF.

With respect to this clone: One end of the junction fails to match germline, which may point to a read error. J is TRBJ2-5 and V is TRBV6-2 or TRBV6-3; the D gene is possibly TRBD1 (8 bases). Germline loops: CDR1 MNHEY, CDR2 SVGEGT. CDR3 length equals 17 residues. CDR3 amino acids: CASCYSGGYGDRETQYF. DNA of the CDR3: TGTGCCAGCTGTTACTCGGGGGGCTACGGGGACAGGGAGACCCAGTACTTC.

CDR3 sequence (DNA): TGTGCCATCCTAGCGCAGGGAAGCTATGGCTACACCTTC. Encoded protein: CAILAQGSYGYTF. V gene TRBV10-3 combines with J gene TRBJ1-2, with D tentatively TRBD1 (5 bases). Per the germline V gene, CDR1 is ENHRY and CDR2 is SYGVKD. The CDR3 contains 13 residues. V was pared by 8 bases and J by 4 bases, with 14 bases between.

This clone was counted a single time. The CDR3 bases are TGTGCCAGCAGCCGGACGGGAAGTGAAAAACTGTTTTTT. This sequence encodes CASSRTGSEKLFF. V is TRBV3-1 (or the pseudogene TRBV3-2) and J is TRBJ1-4; D unclear. The CDR3 sequence is 13 residues long. Trimming pared 4 bases from V and 7 bases from J, leaving 10 bases between. From germline, CDR1 is LGHDT and CDR2 YNNKEL (reference sequence).

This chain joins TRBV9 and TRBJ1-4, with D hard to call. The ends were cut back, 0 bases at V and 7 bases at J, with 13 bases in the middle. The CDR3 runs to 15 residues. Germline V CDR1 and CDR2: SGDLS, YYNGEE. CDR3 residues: CASSVGPGGSEKLFF. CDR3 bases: TGTGCCAGCAGCGTAGGGCCGGGTGGGAGTGAAAAACTGTTTTTT.

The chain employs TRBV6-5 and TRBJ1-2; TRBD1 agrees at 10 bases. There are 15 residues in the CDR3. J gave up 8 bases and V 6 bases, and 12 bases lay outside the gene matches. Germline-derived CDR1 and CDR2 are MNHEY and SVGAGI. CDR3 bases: TGTGCCAGCAGCCGCCGGGACAGGGGTACGGTAGGCTACACCTTC. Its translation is CASSRRDRGTVGYTF.

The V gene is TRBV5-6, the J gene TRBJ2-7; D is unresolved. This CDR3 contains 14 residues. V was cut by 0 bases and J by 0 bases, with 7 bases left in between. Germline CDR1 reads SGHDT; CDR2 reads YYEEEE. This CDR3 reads CASSLDRDSYEQYF. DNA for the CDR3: TGTGCCAGCAGCTTGGACAGAGACTCCTACGAGCAGTACTTC.

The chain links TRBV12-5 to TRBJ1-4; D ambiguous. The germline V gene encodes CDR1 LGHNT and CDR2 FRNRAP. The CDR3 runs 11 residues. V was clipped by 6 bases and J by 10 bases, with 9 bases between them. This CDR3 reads CASGLRGKLFF. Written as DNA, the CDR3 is TGTGCTAGTGGCCTCCGAGGAAAACTGTTTTTT.

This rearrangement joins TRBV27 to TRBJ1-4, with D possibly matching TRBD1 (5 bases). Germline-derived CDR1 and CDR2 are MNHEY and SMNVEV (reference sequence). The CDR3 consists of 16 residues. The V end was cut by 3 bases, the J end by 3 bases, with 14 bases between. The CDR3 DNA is TGTGCCAGCAGTTTCGGTAACAGGCCGGCTAATGAAAAACTGTTTTTT. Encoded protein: CASSFGNRPANEKLFF.

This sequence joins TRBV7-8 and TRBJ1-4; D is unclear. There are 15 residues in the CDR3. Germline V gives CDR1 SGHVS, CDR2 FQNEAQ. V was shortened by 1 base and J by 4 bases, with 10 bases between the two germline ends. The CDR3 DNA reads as TGTGCCAGCAGCTTAGAGCTCAGCTTTAATGAAAAACTGTTTTTT. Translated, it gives CASSLELSFNEKLFF. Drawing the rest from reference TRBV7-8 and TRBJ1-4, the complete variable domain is GAGVSQSPRYKVAKRGQDVALRCDPISGHVSLFWYQQALGQGPEFLTYFQNEAQLDKSGLPSDRFFAERPEGSVSTLKIQRTQQEDSAVYLCASSLELSFNEKLFFGSGTQLSVL.